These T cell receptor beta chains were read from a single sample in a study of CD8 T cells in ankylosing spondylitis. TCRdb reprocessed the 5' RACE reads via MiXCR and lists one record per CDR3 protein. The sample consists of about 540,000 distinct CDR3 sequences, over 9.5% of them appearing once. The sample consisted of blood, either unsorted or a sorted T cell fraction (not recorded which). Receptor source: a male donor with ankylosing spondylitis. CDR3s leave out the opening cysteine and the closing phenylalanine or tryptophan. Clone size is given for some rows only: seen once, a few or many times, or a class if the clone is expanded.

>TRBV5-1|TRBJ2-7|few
ASSLSTSGRGHEQY
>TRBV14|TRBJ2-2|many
ASSPGTSGKPGELF
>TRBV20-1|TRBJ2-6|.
SARPAGANVLT
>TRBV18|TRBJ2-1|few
ASSRQGLGGEQF
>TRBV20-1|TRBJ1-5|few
SAPFRGINQPQH
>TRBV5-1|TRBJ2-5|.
ASSFATVKQETQY
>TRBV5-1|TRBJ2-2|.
ASSLASGSMAGELF
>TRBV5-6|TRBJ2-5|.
ASSEAGRLAGGETQY
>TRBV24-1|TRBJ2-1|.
ATSEYPLNEQF
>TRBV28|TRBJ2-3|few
ASSSGTSGRRGTDTQY
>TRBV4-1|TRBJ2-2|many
ASRGQGHGELF
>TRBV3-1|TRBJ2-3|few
ASNPTGRNTDTQY
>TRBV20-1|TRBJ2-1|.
SASRGPYNEQF
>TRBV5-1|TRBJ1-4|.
ASSQDSENEKLF
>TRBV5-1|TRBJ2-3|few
ASSMSGSGTDTQY
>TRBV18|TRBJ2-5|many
ASSPRQETQY
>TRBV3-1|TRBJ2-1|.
ASSQDLLDSREQF
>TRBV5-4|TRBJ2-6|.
ASSLLLSGANVLT
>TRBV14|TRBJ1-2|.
ASSPPAGAYYGYT
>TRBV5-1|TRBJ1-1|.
ASSLAGQLNTEAF
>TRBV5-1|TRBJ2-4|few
ASSSGGQNIQY
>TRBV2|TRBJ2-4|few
ASNQGETKNIQY
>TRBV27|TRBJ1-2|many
ASSFWDRDGYT
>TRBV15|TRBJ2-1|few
ATSRKRTTVTSYNEQF
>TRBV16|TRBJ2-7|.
ASSRTGQSYEQY
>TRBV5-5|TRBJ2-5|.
ASATGSGETQY
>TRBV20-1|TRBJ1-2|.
SARGGPGTDSNYGYT
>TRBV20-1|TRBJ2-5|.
SAREGPPGTQY
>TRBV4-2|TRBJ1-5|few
ASSQGVSLSNQPQH
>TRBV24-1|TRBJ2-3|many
ATSDFPAGGFTDTQY
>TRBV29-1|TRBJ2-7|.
SGARGDPYEQY
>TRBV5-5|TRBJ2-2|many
ASSLGLAGGPETGELF
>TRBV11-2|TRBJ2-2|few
ASSPLTLPSGELF
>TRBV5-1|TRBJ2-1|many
ASSLGTGKTHEQF
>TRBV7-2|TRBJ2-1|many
ARVGTSGRANEQF
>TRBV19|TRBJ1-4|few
ASTSSGGGSQLF
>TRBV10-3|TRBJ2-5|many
AISESGRGAETQY
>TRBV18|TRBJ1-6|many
ASSPTGTGRNSPLH
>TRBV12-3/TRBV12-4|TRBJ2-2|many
ASLGGQGGTGELF
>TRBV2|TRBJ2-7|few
ASRAGTSGSNYEQY
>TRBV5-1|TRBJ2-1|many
ASSLGLQPHNEQF
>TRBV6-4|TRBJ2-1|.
ASSGDSEADEQF
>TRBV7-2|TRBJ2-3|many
ASSSRLAATDTQY
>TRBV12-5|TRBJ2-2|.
ASGLKTGVRTGELF
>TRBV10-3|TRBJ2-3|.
AISDQASSTDTQY
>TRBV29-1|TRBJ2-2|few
SVLGTGDPGELF
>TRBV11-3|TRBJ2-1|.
ASSLRASGVREQF
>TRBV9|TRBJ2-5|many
ASSIGTSEETQY
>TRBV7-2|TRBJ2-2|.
ASSLGYSSGELF